These 6 T cell receptor beta chains were sequenced from one sample in a study of OX40 agonist ivuxolimab in advanced cancers. The data were produced by immunoSEQ multiplex PCR, yet TCRdb's version contains in-frame clones alone and is incomplete. The sample gives about 73,000 clones, around 83% of which show up once; roughly 8% is in the top ten. Sequenced here: CD4+ or CD8+ T cells sorted from blood, sampled in a trial of the OX40 agonist ivuxolimab. Receptors originate from an adult with an advanced solid tumor such as melanoma, head and neck, liver or kidney cancer.

This sequence joins TRBV4-1 and TRBJ1-2; D is possibly TRBD1 (5 bases). With 1 base removed from V and 3 bases from J, the gap between germline ends came to 12 bases. The CDR3 sequence is 15 residues long. Germline V gene sequence: CDR1 MGHRA, CDR2 YSYEKL. The CDR3 DNA reads TGCGCCAGCAGCCAAGGCCTACAGGTTTACTATGGCTACACCTTC. Protein sequence: CASSQGLQVYYGYTF.

The rearrangement links TRBV11-2 to TRBJ1-1; D possibly corresponds to TRBD1 (5 bases). V lost 2 bases and J lost 1, with 8 bases in between. The CDR3 contains 14 residues. Germline V gene lookup returns CDR1 SGHAT and CDR2 FQNNGV. CDR3 residues: CASSLPGGNTEAFF. For the CDR3, the DNA is TGTGCCAGCAGCTTACCCGGGGGGAACACTGAAGCTTTCTTT.

The rearrangement uses TRBV11-1 and TRBJ1-2; no clear D gene. The CDR3 is made up of 13 amino acids. Germline V gene lookup returns CDR1 SGHAT and CDR2 FQDESV (reference sequence). Trimming took 1 base from V and 2 from J, leaving 5 bases between them. The CDR3 sequence: CASSLVGNYGYTF. For the CDR3, the DNA is TGTGCCAGCAGCTTAGTGGGCAACTATGGCTACACCTTC.

This chain joins TRBV19 and TRBJ2-7; no firm D call. The CDR3 is 16 residues long. The V gene's germline CDR1 is LNHDA and CDR2 SQIVND (reference sequence). The ends were cut back, 4 bases at V and 2 bases at J, with 18 bases in the middle. The CDR3 loop is CASSRAAQEIAYEQYF. The DNA of the CDR3 is TGTGCCAGTAGTAGGGCAGCGCAAGAAATTGCCTACGAGCAGTACTTC.

A note on this clone: One end of the junction varies from germline; a read error may be responsible. J is TRBJ2-7 and V is TRBV30; tentative D call: TRBD2 (6 bases). Germline V gene lookup returns CDR1 GTSNPN and CDR2 SVGIG (reference sequence). The CDR3 extends over 12 amino acids. CDR3 coding DNA: TGTGCCTGGAGCGGGGACTCCTCCGAGCAGTACTTC. Translation gives CAWSGDSSEQYF.

This rearrangement joins TRBV10-3 to TRBJ2-5, with D possibly matching TRBD1 (6 bases). The J call may not be correct, given that the DNA end is closer to TRBJ2-7. The CDR3 runs to 14 residues. Germline lookup yields CDR1 ENHRY and CDR2 SYGVKD. CDR3 bases: TGTGCCACTTCAAGTAGGGGGAGCTCCTACGAGCAGTACTTC. Protein product: CATSSRGSSYEQYF.